One and the same sample provided the 25 T cell receptor beta chains below, sequenced in a study of control samples from healthy donors and cancer patients. TCRdb's copy holds only in-frame clones and misses some; the assay was immunoSEQ multiplex PCR. Seen here are about 170,000 clones, approximately 92% observed once, and the top ten hold 2% to 2.5%. The sample comprised blood. The source of these receptors is a woman between 40 and 55 years old in good health.

This clone showed up just a few times. V and J are TRBV2 and TRBJ1-6; 9 nucleotides agree with TRBD1. The length of the CDR3 is 15 residues. The junction had 7 bases not matched to a gene; V was cut back by 6 bases and J by 7 bases. Germline lookup yields CDR1 SNHLY and CDR2 FYNNEI. CDR3 amino acids: CASREPTGGNSPLHF. The CDR3 bases are TGTGCCAGCAGGGAGCCGACAGGGGGAAATTCACCCCTCCACTTT.

The V call is TRBV4-1, the J call TRBJ2-7, with TRBD2 as a possible D gene (7 bases). The germline CDR1 and CDR2 sequences are MGHRA and YSYEKL. V was trimmed by 0 bases and J by 6 bases, leaving 15 bases between them. The length of the CDR3 is 15 residues. CDR3 in DNA: TGCGCCAGCAGCCAAGAGGGGGAGGGGGTAGGCGAGCAGTACTTC. Its protein is CASSQEGEGVGEQYF.

J is TRBJ2-1 and V is TRBV7-8, with 10 bases aligning to TRBD2. J gave up 1 base and V 1 base, and 4 bases lay outside the gene matches. CDR3 length equals 17 residues. Germline CDR1 SGHVS, CDR2 FQNEAQ. The chain's CDR3 is CASSLETSGESYNEQFF. The CDR3 nucleotides read TGTGCCAGCAGCTTAGAAACTAGCGGGGAGTCCTACAATGAGCAGTTCTTC.

The chain uses TRBV6-5 and TRBJ2-1; D not resolved. Germline lookup yields CDR1 MNHEY and CDR2 SVGAGI. The length of the CDR3 is 14 residues. V shed 1 base and J shed 6 bases, with 10 bases lying between them. The chain's CDR3 is CASSYFSAFNEQFF. CDR3 DNA sequence: TGTGCCAGCAGTTACTTCTCAGCGTTCAATGAGCAGTTCTTC.

The genes are TRBV29-1 and TRBJ1-2; D unclear. CDR1 and CDR2 from the germline V gene are SQVTM and ANQGSEA. The CDR3 consists of 11 residues. V was cut by 3 bases and J by 8 bases, with 10 bases left in between. The CDR3 region is CSVDRETGYTF. As DNA, the CDR3 is TGCAGCGTTGATCGCGAAACCGGCTACACCTTC.

The chain employs TRBV5-1 and TRBJ2-7; D perhaps matches TRBD2 (5 bases). This CDR3 is 15 amino acids long. Trimming left V 0 bases short and J 3 bases short, with 13 bases between. Germline-derived CDR1 and CDR2 are SGHRS and YFSETQ. In nucleotides, the CDR3 is TGCGCCAGCAGCTTGGAGCCCGGGGAGTACTACGAGCAGTACTTC. This translates into CASSLEPGEYYEQYF.

In DNA, the CDR3 is TGTGCTAGTGGTTTGGTGACCTGGGCCGGACGGAATGAGCAGTTCTTC. Its translation is CASGLVTWAGRNEQFF. The rearrangement links TRBV12-5 to TRBJ2-1; D unresolved. Trimming removed 0 bases from V and 7 bases from J, with 16 bases in between. The CDR3 contains 16 residues. Germline assignment: CDR1 LGHNT and CDR2 FRNRAP.

The chain links TRBV4-1 to TRBJ2-3; D is perhaps TRBD2 (7 bases). With 2 bases removed from V and 4 bases from J, the gap between germline ends came to 19 bases. This CDR3 contains 17 residues. Germline CDR1 reads MGHRA; CDR2 reads YSYEKL. For the CDR3, the DNA is TGCGCCAGCAGCCAACGGGAGGCGGGGGCGCTTTCAGATACGCAGTATTTT. The encoded protein is CASSQREAGALSDTQYF.

V is TRBV6-1 and J is TRBJ1-6; no firm D call. The CDR3 loop spans 16 amino acids. Between the trimmed V and J ends, which lost 3 bases and 0 bases, there was a span of 9 bases. The germline gives CDR1 MNHNS, CDR2 SASEGT. The CDR3, as DNA: TGTGCCAGCAGTGAGGTGGTTCGCTCCTATAATTCACCCCTCCACTTT. This gives the protein CASSEVVRSYNSPLHF.

The chain is built from TRBV13 and TRBJ1-2; possibly TRBD1 for D (5 bases). The germline V gene has CDR1 PRHDT and CDR2 FYEKMQ (reference sequence). The CDR3 contains 17 residues. V lost 5 bases and J lost 0, with 19 bases in between. The CDR3, as DNA: TGTGCCAGCAGCCCAGGGACCTTCCTTCCGACTAACTATGGCTACACCTTC. As protein: CASSPGTFLPTNYGYTF.

The chain uses TRBV28 and TRBJ2-7, with D tentatively TRBD1 (5 bases). V gave up 7 bases and J gave up 2 bases, with 12 bases separating them. The CDR3 runs 13 residues. The V gene's germline CDR1 is MDHEN and CDR2 SYDVKM. The CDR3 spells CASNPGAPYEQYF. In DNA, the CDR3 is TGTGCCAGCAACCCTGGGGCCCCCTACGAGCAGTACTTC.

A single count supports this clone. The V call is TRBV12-3 or TRBV12-4, the J call TRBJ2-3, with unresolved D. The CDR3 is 12 residues long. Trimming stripped 6 bases from V and 6 bases from J, with 10 bases between. The CDR3 sequence is CASSRGSDTQYF. In nucleotides, the CDR3 is TGTGCCAGCAGCCGCGGTTCGGATACGCAGTATTTT.

The chain couples TRBV5-1 to TRBJ1-2; D call uncertain. V lost 4 bases, J lost 4 bases, and 11 bases lay in between. This CDR3 spans 13 amino acids. Looked up from germline, CDR1 is SGHRS and CDR2 is YFSETQ. Here the CDR3 reads CASSPRWGYGYTF. CDR3 bases: TGCGCCAGCAGCCCGAGGTGGGGCTATGGCTACACCTTC.

This chain uses TRBV7-8 with TRBJ1-2; D unresolved. V gave up 0 bases and J gave up 4 bases, with 12 bases separating them. The CDR3 contains 15 residues. Looked up from germline, CDR1 is SGHVS and CDR2 is FQNEAQ. The CDR3 protein is CASSLALGGGYGYTF. CDR3 DNA sequence: TGTGCCAGCAGCTTAGCGCTCGGTGGTGGCTATGGCTACACCTTC.

The rearrangement links TRBV19 to TRBJ1-2; D gene uncertain. The CDR3 has 13 residues. Trimming cost V 6 bases and J 8 bases, with 16 bases left between them. CDR1 and CDR2 (germline): LNHDA, SQIVND (reference sequence). The CDR3 region is CASSPDRVGGYTF. The CDR3 DNA reads TGTGCCAGTAGCCCGGATAGGGTCGGCGGCTACACCTTC.

J is TRBJ2-7 and V is TRBV27; 12 bases are a match to TRBD2. Germline V gives CDR1 MNHEY, CDR2 SMNVEV (reference sequence). The V segment lost 6 bases and the J segment 0 bases; nucleotides outside the gene matches: 12. CDR3 length: 18 amino acids. The chain's CDR3 is CASRATGLAGPSSYEQYF. Written as DNA, the CDR3 is TGTGCCAGCAGGGCCACAGGACTAGCGGGGCCTAGCTCCTACGAGCAGTACTTC.

The rearrangement joins TRBV18 to TRBJ2-3; 7 bases align to TRBD2. CDR1 and CDR2 from the germline V gene are KGHSH and LQKENI. The CDR3 covers 19 residues. Trimming at V came to 0 bases and at J to 6 bases, leaving 18 bases not matched to a gene. The CDR3 nucleotides are TGTGCCAGCTCACCACCGTTGTCCGGCGAGCGGGGAATGGGGGATACGCAGTATTTT. Amino acid sequence: CASSPPLSGERGMGDTQYF.

The chain recombines TRBV12-3 or TRBV12-4 with TRBJ2-7; D remains ambiguous. The CDR3 is 13 amino acids. V lost 0 bases and J 3 bases, leaving 6 bases between the germline ends. Here the CDR3 DNA reads TGTGCCAGCAGTTTAGCGTTAAACTACGAGCAGTACTTC. It yields the protein CASSLALNYEQYF.

V gene TRBV19 combines with J gene TRBJ2-3; 7 bases align to TRBD2. The germline V gene has CDR1 LNHDA and CDR2 SQIVND (reference sequence). V shed 4 bases and J 5 bases; nucleotides not matched to a gene: 6. This CDR3 is 14 amino acids long. DNA for the CDR3: TGTGCCAGTAGTACCCGACTAGCTGAAGATACGCAGTATTTT. This sequence encodes CASSTRLAEDTQYF.

This chain uses TRBV7-8 with TRBJ2-7; D not resolved. V was shortened by 2 bases and J by 6 bases, with 17 bases between the two germline ends. In germline, CDR1 is SGHVS, CDR2 FQNEAQ. CDR3 length: 15 residues. CDR3 amino acids: CASSLFLLPPGEQYF. In DNA form, the CDR3 reads TGTGCCAGCAGCTTATTCCTCCTACCACCTGGCGAGCAGTACTTC.

J is TRBJ2-7 and V is TRBV4-1; D possibly corresponds to TRBD1 (6 bases). The CDR3 consists of 15 residues. V shed 2 bases and J shed 0 bases, with 11 bases lying between them. The germline CDR1 and CDR2 sequences are MGHRA and YSYEKL. CDR3 sequence: CASSQTTGGSYEQYF. The CDR3, as DNA: TGCGCCAGCAGCCAAACGACAGGAGGCTCCTACGAGCAGTACTTC.

J is TRBJ2-2 and V is TRBV5-1; TRBD2 is a possible D gene (6 bases). This CDR3 spans 14 amino acids. The germline V gene has CDR1 SGHRS and CDR2 YFSETQ. Trimming removed 4 bases at V and 5 bases at J, with 12 bases between. DNA for the CDR3: TGCGCCAGCAGCCCGGTGGGGGGAACCGGGGAGCTGTTTTTT. This translates into CASSPVGGTGELFF.

The chain has TRBV12-2 and TRBJ1-1; the tabulated D call, TRBD1, remains unverified against the DNA. TRBV12-2 is annotated as a pseudogene. The CDR3 loop spans 17 amino acids. The CDR3: CASRLAGLTEGGTEAFF. The CDR3 DNA reads TGTGCAAGTCGCTTAGCGGGTCTAACCGAAGGGGGCACTGAAGCTTTCTTT.

V is TRBV19 and J is TRBJ1-2, with D possibly being TRBD1 (6 bases). The V gene's germline CDR1 is LNHDA and CDR2 SQIVND (reference sequence). Trimming removed 7 bases at V and 0 bases at J, with 18 bases between. This CDR3 spans 16 amino acids. The CDR3 here is CASIGVKTGTNYGYTF. The CDR3 bases are TGTGCCAGTATTGGGGTAAAAACAGGGACTAACTATGGCTACACCTTC.

The chain carries TRBV19 and TRBJ1-1; perhaps TRBD1 as D (5 bases). The CDR3 extends over 13 amino acids. V was pared by 2 bases and J by 3 bases, with 7 bases between. Germline-derived CDR1 and CDR2 are LNHDA and SQIVND (reference sequence). CDR3 sequence (DNA): TGTGCCAGTAGTATACGGGGGGACACTGAAGCTTTCTTT. The encoded protein is CASSIRGDTEAFF.